One and the same sample provided the 16 T cell receptor beta chains below, sequenced in a study of T cell changes during pregnancy in multiple sclerosis (dated by TCRdb to the late 2010s). To prepare the library, the immunoSEQ multiplex PCR assay was applied. Held by TCRdb, this immuneACCESS table contains in-frame sequences only and omits some clones. Under half of the omission traces to an unresolved V gene where checked; the cause of the rest is unknown. For this sample the table gives about 97,000 clones, of which 90% were detected only once. In total, the top ten clones hold approximately 0.8% of the sample. The starting material was peripheral blood, obtained in the second trimester of pregnancy. All receptors come from a female donor in good health, enrolled as a control in a pregnancy study.

V usage is TRBV6-5 and J usage is TRBJ1-5; 9 bases align to TRBD1. This CDR3 contains 15 residues. CDR1 and CDR2 from the germline V gene are MNHEY and SVGAGI. Losses at the gene ends were 6 bases for V and 1 base for J; bases not matched to a gene: 4. The CDR3 region is CASRQGARSNQPQHF. CDR3 nucleotides: TGTGCCAGCAGACAGGGGGCGCGAAGCAATCAGCCCCAGCATTTT.

By proportion, this clone is medium-sized. CDR3 loop: CASSQGVRQGDEKLFF. Written as DNA, the CDR3 is TGTGCCAGCAGCCAAGGGGTACGACAGGGTGATGAAAAACTGTTTTTT. The J gene is TRBJ1-4, the V gene TRBV4-2; TRBD1 matches 7 bases. Trimming cost V 1 base and J 6 bases; bases outside gene matches: 8. CDR3 length: 16 residues. Looked up from germline, CDR1 is LGHNA and CDR2 is YNFKEQ.

Concerning this clone: In the same sample, other DNA sequences code for this CDR3. The chain employs TRBV5-6 and TRBJ1-1; D unresolved. Trimming took off 0 bases at V and 7 bases at J, with 7 bases between the two ends. This CDR3 has 12 residues. Germline assignment: CDR1 SGHDT and CDR2 YYEEEE. The CDR3 region has the DNA TGTGCCAGCAGCTTGGGCGGGTTTGAAGCTTTCTTT. Protein: CASSLGGFEAFF.

This rearrangement joins TRBV5-6 to TRBJ1-2; 9 bases fit TRBD1. V lost 4 bases and J lost 8; bases outside the gene matches: 12. Germline V gene data show CDR1 as SGHDT and CDR2 as YYEEEE. This CDR3 region has 15 residues. The CDR3 loop is CASSRDRDRVPGYTF. The CDR3 DNA reads as TGTGCCAGCAGCCGCGACCGGGACAGGGTTCCCGGCTACACCTTC. Full variable domain (rest looked up from reference TRBV5-6 and TRBJ1-2): DAGVTQSPTHLIKTRGQQVTLRCSPKSGHDTVSWYQQALGQGPQFIFQYYEEEERQRGNFPDRFSGHQFPNYSSELNVNALLLGDSALYLCASSRDRDRVPGYTFGSGTRLTVV.

This clone is a singleton in its sample. This sequence joins TRBV10-3 and TRBJ1-2; D might be TRBD1 (5 bases). The V gene's germline CDR1 is ENHRY and CDR2 SYGVKD. This CDR3 has 16 amino acids. Trimming removed 3 bases from V and 2 bases from J, with 16 bases in between. The CDR3 nucleotides read TGTGCCATCAGTGATCCCTCCGGGGGGAACAACTATGGCTACACCTTC. This sequence encodes CAISDPSGGNNYGYTF.

This chain uses TRBV29-1 with TRBJ2-5; 9 bases align to TRBD2. CDR1 is SQVTM and CDR2 is ANQGSEA in the germline V gene. This CDR3 contains 12 residues. With 5 bases clipped from V and 4 bases from J, the junction kept 2 bases outside the gene matches. CDR3 sequence reads: CSVSGGRETQYF. DNA of the CDR3: TGCAGCGTTAGCGGGGGGAGAGAGACCCAGTACTTC.

The chain couples TRBV15 to TRBJ1-3; 9 positions agree with TRBD1. The CDR3 spans 17 residues. CDR1 is LNHNV and CDR2 is YYDKDF in the germline V gene (reference sequence). Trimming at V came to 0 bases and at J to 3 bases, leaving 6 bases not matched to a gene. The CDR3 spells CATSRDTGGVYGNTIYF. CDR3 nucleotides: TGTGCCACCAGCAGAGATACAGGGGGCGTTTATGGAAACACCATATATTTT. Looking up the rest from reference TRBV15 and TRBJ1-3 gives the full variable domain: DAMVIQNPRYQVTQFGKPVTLSCSQTLNHNVMYWYQQKSSQAPKLLFHYYDKDFNNEADTPDNFQSRRPNTSFCFLDIRSPGLGDTAMYLCATSRDTGGVYGNTIYFGEGSWLTVV.

V usage is TRBV7-2 and J usage is TRBJ2-5, with D possibly TRBD2 on 6 matching bases. The V end was cut by 0 bases, the J end by 2 bases, with 10 bases between. Per germline, CDR1 SGHTA and CDR2 FQGNSA. The CDR3 loop spans 15 amino acids. CDR3 sequence: CASSLAAGKQETQYF. Written as DNA, the CDR3 is TGTGCCAGCAGCTTAGCGGCGGGGAAGCAAGAGACCCAGTACTTC.

The chain uses TRBV27 and TRBJ2-7; possible D gene TRBD2, 5 bases. The germline gives CDR1 MNHEY, CDR2 SMNVEV (reference sequence). Trimming removed 6 bases from V and 2 bases from J, with 14 bases in between. The length of the CDR3 is 14 residues. The CDR3 spells CASRFKGATYEQYF. The DNA of the CDR3 is TGTGCCAGCAGGTTCAAGGGAGCTACCTACGAGCAGTACTTC.

The CDR3 reads CASSLTSGARETQYF. The CDR3 region has the DNA TGCGCCAGCAGCTTGACTAGCGGGGCCCGCGAGACCCAGTACTTC. The V call is TRBV5-1, the J call TRBJ2-5; TRBD2 aligns across 10 bases. Germline lookup yields CDR1 SGHRS and CDR2 YFSETQ. The V and J ends lost 1 base and 5 bases, in that order; junction bases with no gene match: 5. There are 15 residues in the CDR3. Full variable domain (remainder filled in from reference TRBV5-1 and TRBJ2-5): KAGVTQTPRYLIKTRGQQVTLSCSPISGHRSVSWYQQTPGQGLQFLFEYFSETQRNKGNFPGRFSGRQFSNSRSEMNVSTLELGDSALYLCASSLTSGARETQYFGPGTRLLVL.

The rearrangement uses TRBV11-2 and TRBJ2-7; D unresolved. Trimming left V 6 bases short and J 2 bases short, with 17 bases between. The CDR3 totals 15 residues. CDR1 and CDR2 (germline): SGHAT, FQNNGV. The CDR3, as DNA: TGTGCCAGCAGTCCCACAGACCACGAAACCTACGAGCAGTACTTC. Protein: CASSPTDHETYEQYF.

The J gene is TRBJ2-7, the V gene TRBV15; 7 nucleotides match TRBD1. Germline V CDR1 and CDR2: LNHNV, YYDKDF (reference sequence). The V gene end was trimmed by 3 bases and the J gene end by 6 bases; junction bases not matched to a gene: 5. The CDR3 consists of 13 residues. As DNA, the CDR3 is TGTGCCACCAGCAGGGGACAGAGGACCGAGCAGTACTTC. It is translated as CATSRGQRTEQYF.

The chain employs TRBV28 and TRBJ2-2, with D possibly matching TRBD1 (6 bases). The CDR3 totals 16 residues. Germline-derived CDR1 and CDR2 are MDHEN and SYDVKM. Between the trimmed V and J ends, which lost 5 bases and 1 base, there was a span of 14 bases. The CDR3 nucleotides read TGTGCCAGCAGTACCCTCGGCAGGGGGAACACCGGGGAGCTGTTTTTT. It is translated as CASSTLGRGNTGELFF. The full variable domain, rest sourced from reference TRBV28 and TRBJ2-2, is DVKVTQSSRYLVKRTGEKVFLECVQDMDHENMFWYRQDPGLGLRLIYFSYDVKMKEKGDIPEGYSVSREKKERFSLILESASTNQTSMYLCASSTLGRGNTGELFFGEGSRLTVL.

The chain couples TRBV7-7 to TRBJ2-2; the D gene is possibly TRBD1 (6 bases). The CDR3 spans 13 residues. CDR1 is SSHAT and CDR2 is FNYEAQ in the germline V gene (reference sequence). Trimming took 10 bases from V and 5 from J, leaving 14 bases between them. The CDR3 DNA sequence: TGTGCCATTCAGGGGCGAAGGACCGGGGAGCTGTTTTTT. Residues: CAIQGRRTGELFF.

The V and J genes are TRBV19 and TRBJ2-7; possible D gene TRBD2, 6 bases. The V and J ends lost 9 bases and 5 bases respectively, with 20 bases between them. The germline V gene has CDR1 LNHDA and CDR2 SQIVND (reference sequence). The CDR3 extends over 14 amino acids. CDR3 sequence (DNA): TGTGCCAGCAACAAAATCGGGACTCCCAACGAGCAGTACTTC. Protein sequence: CASNKIGTPNEQYF. Using reference TRBV19 and TRBJ2-7 for the parts outside the CDR3, the full variable domain is DGGITQSPKYLFRKEGQNVTLSCEQNLNHDAMYWYRQDPGQGLRLIYYSQIVNDFQKGDIAEGYSVSREKKESFPLTVTSAQKNPTAFYLCASNKIGTPNEQYFGPGTRLTVT.

The V gene is TRBV6-5, the J gene TRBJ1-3, with a possible D match to TRBD1 (6 bases). In germline, CDR1 is MNHEY, CDR2 SVGAGI. V lost 7 bases to trimming and J lost 4 bases, with 17 bases between them. This CDR3 region has 15 residues. CDR3 in amino acids: CASKGTPDRGNTIYF. Written as DNA, the CDR3 is TGTGCCAGCAAGGGGACCCCGGACAGAGGAAACACCATATATTTT.